This T cell receptor (beta chain) was obtained from a study of T cell changes during pregnancy in multiple sclerosis. Germline loops: CDR1 SGDLS, CDR2 YYNGEE. V dropped 3 bases and J dropped 2; count of bases not matched to a gene: 5. There are 15 residues in the CDR3. Repertoires were generated with immunoSEQ multiplex PCR, while TCRdb's copy carries only in-frame clones and drops some. This table has more than 70,000 clones, 91% appearing once. The clonotype originates from a female donor in good health, enrolled as a control in a pregnancy study. This chain connects TRBV9 to TRBJ2-3; 8 bases line up with TRBD2. The source was peripheral blood, collected after pregnancy. The CDR3, as DNA: TGTGCCAGCAGCGGTAGCGGGGCAGTCACAGATACGCAGTATTTT. Translating gives CASSGSGAVTDTQYF.